This passage covers 23 T cell receptor beta chains from one sample sequenced in a study of spatial heterogeneity in lung cancer. TCRdb used MiXCR to reprocess the 5' RACE reads, holding one entry per CDR3 protein. This sample yields a few thousand distinct CDR3 sequences, of which roughly 7% are seen a single time; around 15% belongs to the top ten. Stated time point: sample taken at primary tumor resection. Sample: normal lung tissue next to the tumor, taken at surgery. These receptors came from a male donor with early-stage non-small cell lung cancer.

This clonotype was observed at least ten times. The chain links TRBV12-3 or TRBV12-4 to TRBJ1-5; D unclear. This CDR3 has 13 amino acids. V lost 2 bases and J lost 7, with 9 bases in between. The CDR3 region is CASSLTGDQPQHF. CDR3 bases: TGTGCCAGCAGTTTAACCGGAGACCAGCCCCAGCATTTT.

By share of the sample, this clonotype is medium-sized (0.01 to 0.1%). The J gene is TRBJ2-3, the V gene TRBV13, with TRBD2 identical over 10 bases. CDR3 length: 16 amino acids. Germline assignment: CDR1 PRHDT and CDR2 FYEKMQ (reference sequence). Trimming cost V 2 bases and J 4 bases; bases outside gene matches: 6. The CDR3 is CASSLRAGGFSDTQYF. Written as DNA, the CDR3 is TGTGCCAGCAGCTTAAGAGCGGGGGGGTTCTCAGATACGCAGTATTTT.

This clonotype was seen ten or more times. The chain recombines TRBV11-3 with TRBJ2-5; D gene unclear. This CDR3 has 13 amino acids. CDR1 SGHNT and CDR2 YENEEA come from the germline V gene. V was pared by 5 bases and J by 5 bases, with 12 bases between. CDR3 nucleotides: TGTGCCAGCAGCCCACAATCAGAGGAGACCCAGTACTTC. Protein: CASSPQSEETQYF.

This clonotype has ten or more counts. V gene TRBV27 combines with J gene TRBJ2-3; D gene uncertain. Germline V gives CDR1 MNHEY, CDR2 SMNVEV (reference sequence). The CDR3 length is 15 residues. Between the trimmed V and J ends, which lost 5 bases and 4 bases, there was a span of 16 bases. CDR3 amino acids: CASSLDGRAADTQYF. DNA for the CDR3: TGTGCCAGCAGTCTCGACGGACGAGCCGCAGATACGCAGTATTTT.

This clonotype is judged medium-sized. The V call is TRBV7-2, the J call TRBJ2-7, with 7 bases matching TRBD2. Germline V gene data show CDR1 as SGHTA and CDR2 as FQGNSA. This CDR3 is built from 15 residues. With 2 bases clipped from V and 0 bases from J, the junction kept 4 bases outside the gene matches. The CDR3 nucleotides read TGTGCCAGCAGCTTAATGCTAGCGGCCTCCTACGAGCAGTACTTC. Translated: CASSLMLAASYEQYF.

The chain couples TRBV7-9 to TRBJ2-5; 11 bases are a match to TRBD2. The V gene end was trimmed by 2 bases and the J gene end by 3 bases; junction bases not matched to a gene: 5. The CDR3 has 16 residues. CDR1 and CDR2 from the germline V gene are SEHNR and FQNEAQ (reference sequence). In DNA, the CDR3 is TGTGCCAGCAGCTTAACGGTACTAGCGGGAGAAGAGACCCAGTACTTC. Its protein product is CASSLTVLAGEETQYF.

This clonotype is termed medium-sized. The V call is TRBV29-1, the J call TRBJ1-5; D is perhaps TRBD1 (5 bases). This CDR3 is built from 13 residues. Trimming pared 4 bases from V and 5 bases from J, leaving 12 bases between. Germline V lookup: CDR1 SQVTM, CDR2 ANQGSEA. The DNA of the CDR3 is TGCAGCGTTGGAGGGGCATCGGATCAGCCCCAGCATTTT. This sequence encodes CSVGGASDQPQHF.

This clonotype is labeled medium-sized. The chain links TRBV7-9 to TRBJ2-7; D not resolved. The ends were cut back, 2 bases at V and 0 bases at J, with 8 bases in the middle. The CDR3 has 14 amino acids. CDR1 and CDR2 from the germline V gene are SEHNR and FQNEAQ (reference sequence). CDR3 residues: CASSLLPDSYEQYF. The CDR3 DNA sequence: TGTGCCAGCAGCTTATTACCAGACTCCTACGAGCAGTACTTC.

This clonotype was observed a handful of times. V gene TRBV11-2 combines with J gene TRBJ2-6, with TRBD2 matching 10 bases. There are 17 residues in the CDR3. Germline V CDR1 and CDR2: SGHAT, FQNNGV. V dropped 5 bases and J dropped 4; count of bases not matched to a gene: 8. The CDR3 nucleotides read TGTGCCAGCAGCCCGCGACTAGCGGGTTCGGGGGCCAACGTCCTGACTTTC. Amino acids: CASSPRLAGSGANVLTF.

This clonotype is categorized as medium-sized. V is TRBV10-3 and J is TRBJ1-4, with 11 positions matching TRBD1. The J segment lost 7 bases and the V segment lost 5 bases, leaving 6 bases of the junction unmatched. This CDR3 region has 15 residues. Germline V lookup: CDR1 ENHRY, CDR2 SYGVKD. For the CDR3, the DNA is TGTGCCATCAGTACGGGACAGGGGGATGGTGAAAAACTGTTTTTT. It yields the protein CAISTGQGDGEKLFF.

This clonotype was counted between two and nine times. The chain carries TRBV20-1 and TRBJ1-5; TRBD1 matches at 8 bases. V shed 0 bases, J shed 6 bases, and the junction held 7 bases outside the gene matches. There are 15 residues in the CDR3. Germline CDR1 DFQATT, CDR2 SNEGSKA (reference sequence). The CDR3 sequence is CSARDEGQGSQPQHF. The CDR3, as DNA: TGCAGTGCTAGAGACGAAGGACAGGGTAGTCAGCCCCAGCATTTT.

Ten or more counts support this clonotype. For the CDR3, the DNA is TGCGCCAGCAGCTCACAGGGGGCTGGGGCCAACGTCCTGACTTTC. Protein product: CASSSQGAGANVLTF. The chain links TRBV5-1 to TRBJ2-6, with TRBD1 identical over 8 bases. Germline V gene data show CDR1 as SGHRS and CDR2 as YFSETQ. The CDR3 is 15 amino acids. Trimming took 3 bases from V and 2 from J; bases not matched to a gene: 1.

This clonotype is large by share. The rearrangement uses TRBV5-4 and TRBJ2-1; 15 nucleotides line up with TRBD2. The CDR3 is made up of 17 amino acids. Per the germline V gene, CDR1 is SGHNT and CDR2 is YYREEE (reference sequence). Unmatched junction bases numbered 10, after V lost 4 bases and J lost 8 bases. CDR3 region: CASSPGTSGGLFDEQFF. The CDR3 bases are TGTGCCAGCAGCCCCGGGACTAGCGGGGGGTTATTTGATGAGCAGTTCTTC.

This clonotype is labeled as medium-sized. The CDR3 protein is CAWSPTDTQYF. The CDR3 nucleotides read TGTGCCTGGAGTCCCACAGATACGCAGTATTTT. The chain has TRBV30 and TRBJ2-3, with D unresolved. The CDR3 sequence is 11 residues long. The germline CDR1 and CDR2 sequences are GTSNPN and SVGIG (reference sequence). V was trimmed by 2 bases and J by 2 bases, leaving 2 bases between them. Looking up the rest from reference TRBV30 and TRBJ2-3 gives the full variable domain: SQTIHQWPATLVQPVGSPLSLECTVEGTSNPNLYWYRQAAGRGLQLLFYSVGIGQISSEVPQNLSASRPQDRQFILSSKKLLLSDSGFYLCAWSPTDTQYFGPGTRLTVL.

Relative to its sample, this clonotype is medium-sized. The chain uses TRBV28 and TRBJ1-6; TRBD1 matches at 7 bases. This CDR3 region has 19 residues. CDR1 is MDHEN, CDR2 SYDVKM, per germline. The J segment lost 4 bases and the V segment lost 10 bases, leaving 22 bases of the junction unmatched. The chain's CDR3 is CATNGPGGASAVYNSPLHF. CDR3 sequence (DNA): TGTGCCACCAACGGTCCAGGGGGGGCGTCTGCCGTTTATAATTCACCCCTCCACTTT. Full variable domain (remainder filled in from reference TRBV28 and TRBJ1-6): DVKVTQSSRYLVKRTGEKVFLECVQDMDHENMFWYRQDPGLGLRLIYFSYDVKMKEKGDIPEGYSVSREKKERFSLILESASTNQTSMYLCATNGPGGASAVYNSPLHFGNGTRLTVT.

By sample fraction, this clonotype is medium-sized (0.01 to 0.1%). The chain combines TRBV6-2 or TRBV6-3 with TRBJ2-2; D is possibly TRBD2 (5 bases). This CDR3 contains 16 residues. V dropped 5 bases and J dropped 3 bases, with 16 bases sitting between them. CDR1 is MNHEY, CDR2 SVGEGT, per germline. As DNA, the CDR3 is TGTGCCAGCAGTCCCCCCGGGCGGCGGGACACCGGGGAGCTGTTTTTT. Its translation is CASSPPGRRDTGELFF.

By share, this clonotype counts as medium-sized (0.01 to 0.1%). The chain couples TRBV20-1 to TRBJ1-4, with 7 nucleotides matching TRBD1. The length of the CDR3 is 15 residues. J was trimmed by 6 bases and V by 3 bases; bases with no gene match: 10. CDR1 DFQATT and CDR2 SNEGSKA come from the germline V gene (reference sequence). CDR3 nucleotides: TGCAGTGCTAGCGCGGCGGGGCAGGGGGATGAAAAACTGTTTTTT. It specifies CSASAAGQGDEKLFF.

This clonotype is labeled as medium-sized. The chain joins TRBV28 to TRBJ2-7; 10 nucleotides agree with TRBD2. CDR1 and CDR2 from the germline V gene are MDHEN and SYDVKM. The CDR3 has 15 amino acids. The V segment lost 2 bases and the J segment 7 bases; nucleotides outside the gene matches: 8. The CDR3 reads CASSLVPSGSHEQYF. CDR3 in DNA: TGTGCCAGCAGTTTAGTGCCTAGCGGGAGTCATGAGCAGTACTTC.

In its sample, this clonotype ranks as medium-sized. CDR3 coding DNA: TGTGCCAGCAGCGCAACTGGAGGCACCGGGGAGCTGTTTTTT. Residues: CASSATGGTGELFF. The chain links TRBV7-3 to TRBJ2-2, with D possibly TRBD2 on 5 matching bases. This CDR3 is built from 14 residues. Trimming stripped 5 bases from V and 4 bases from J, with 11 bases between. In germline, CDR1 is SGHTA, CDR2 FQGTGA.

Ten or more counts support this clonotype. The V and J genes are TRBV11-2 and TRBJ2-7; D perhaps matches TRBD1 (6 bases). The ends were cut back, 2 bases at V and 0 bases at J, with 14 bases in the middle. The CDR3 runs to 16 residues. CDR1 is SGHAT, CDR2 FQNNGV, per germline. The CDR3 sequence is CASSLQRTEHSYEQYF. For the CDR3, the DNA is TGTGCCAGCAGCTTACAAAGGACAGAACACTCCTACGAGCAGTACTTC.

By share, this clonotype counts as medium-sized. The J gene is TRBJ1-1, the V gene TRBV20-1; 8 positions agree with TRBD1. From germline, CDR1 is DFQATT and CDR2 SNEGSKA (reference sequence). The CDR3 is made up of 13 amino acids. The V gene end was trimmed by 5 bases and the J gene end by 7 bases; junction bases not matched to a gene: 9. Written as DNA, the CDR3 is TGCAGTGCTCCATCTGAACAGGGGGATGAAGCTTTCTTT. Protein: CSAPSEQGDEAFF.

This clonotype is termed medium-sized. V usage is TRBV7-2 and J usage is TRBJ1-1; D ambiguous. Trimming stripped 3 bases from V and 5 bases from J, with 4 bases between. The CDR3 has 11 residues. The germline V gene encodes CDR1 SGHTA and CDR2 FQGNSA. CDR3 residues: CASSLRTEAFF. The CDR3 nucleotides are TGTGCCAGCAGCTTGCGAACTGAAGCTTTCTTT.

By sample fraction, this clonotype is medium-sized. The chain couples TRBV4-3 to TRBJ2-5; D unresolved. Trimming shortened V by 0 bases and J by 1 base, and 3 bases separated the two germline ends. Germline loops: CDR1 LGHNA, CDR2 YSLEER. The CDR3 contains 13 residues. CDR3 nucleotides: TGCGCCAGCAGCCAAGAACCCCAAGAGACCCAGTACTTC. Its translation is CASSQEPQETQYF.